This T cell receptor beta chain was obtained from a study of technical replicates of blood from a handful of donors. This clone appeared a single time. CDR1 and CDR2 from the germline V gene are SGHNT and YYREEE (reference sequence). The CDR3 is 16 residues long. The trim removed 0 bases at V and 3 bases at J, leaving 6 bases unmatched. Sequencing used immunoSEQ multiplex PCR; TCRdb keeps in-frame clones, though not all of them. The sample has some 77,000 clones, 80% to 90% seen once; the top ten hold around 4.8%. This chain uses TRBV5-4 with TRBJ2-1; 7 bases are a match to TRBD2. The receptor was isolated from a human donor in good health. Some clones in this sample may be carry-over from other donors' samples. The sequenced material came from PBMCs. This CDR3 reads CASSLGGGGNYNEQFF. The CDR3 coding sequence is TGTGCCAGCAGCTTGGGGGGCGGGGGTAACTACAATGAGCAGTTCTTC.